The 21 T cell receptor beta chains below all came from one sample that was sequenced in a study of blood T cell repertoires in COVID-19. Some clones are missing from TCRdb's copy, which holds only in-frame ones; the method was immunoSEQ multiplex PCR. Among under 75,000 clones listed, 85% to 95% were seen once. Sequencing was carried out using peripheral blood. The receptors come from a man between 50 and 59 years old with active COVID-19.

The chain joins TRBV2 to TRBJ1-1, with 10 nucleotides matching TRBD1. With V trimmed by 5 bases and J by 3 bases, 3 bases remained unmatched. Germline CDR1 reads SNHLY; CDR2 reads FYNNEI. The CDR3 is made up of 14 amino acids. The CDR3: CASSSGTGDTEAFF. The CDR3 DNA reads as TGTGCCAGCAGTTCCGGGACAGGGGACACTGAAGCTTTCTTT.

This clone was observed a few times. This chain joins TRBV4-2 and TRBJ2-2, with a weak D call TRBD1 (6 bases). V lost 3 bases, J lost 1 base, and 18 bases lay in between. The length of the CDR3 is 18 residues. Looked up from germline, CDR1 is LGHNA and CDR2 is YNFKEQ. In nucleotides, the CDR3 is TGTGCCAGCAGCCAGTTAACCGAGGGACACGAGAACACCGGGGAGCTGTTTTTT. This gives the protein CASSQLTEGHENTGELFF.

This chain's CDR3 is CATPGYYGYTF. The CDR3 DNA sequence: TGTGCCACACCGGGATACTATGGCTACACCTTC. The chain uses TRBV6-4 and TRBJ1-2; the D is unclear. The CDR3 is made up of 11 amino acids. The germline V and J ends were trimmed by 10 bases and 3 bases, with 9 bases remaining between them. The germline V gene encodes CDR1 MRHNA and CDR2 SNTAGT.

The chain joins TRBV12-3 or TRBV12-4 to TRBJ2-7, with TRBD1 identical over 9 bases. V lost 4 bases and J lost 6; bases outside the gene matches: 4. CDR3 size: 13 residues. The CDR3 reads CASSSQGAGEQYF. CDR3 in DNA: TGTGCCAGCAGTTCACAGGGGGCAGGCGAGCAGTACTTC.

The V gene is TRBV30, the J gene TRBJ2-7, with 8 bases matching TRBD1. This CDR3 is built from 14 residues. Per germline, CDR1 GTSNPN and CDR2 SVGIG (reference sequence). The V segment lost 3 bases and the J segment 9 bases; nucleotides outside the gene matches: 13. The CDR3 DNA reads as TGTGCCTGGAGACTCTCCGGGACAGGATTAAGGCAGTACTTC. Its protein is CAWRLSGTGLRQYF.

The rearrangement links TRBV28 to TRBJ1-1; D unresolved. The CDR3 contains 16 residues. CDR1 is MDHEN and CDR2 is SYDVKM in the germline V gene. Trimming took 6 bases from V and 3 from J, leaving 20 bases between them. The DNA for the CDR3 is TGTGCCAGCAGGACTGACCGGTCTTGGTGGGACACTGAAGCTTTCTTT. This sequence encodes CASRTDRSWWDTEAFF.

J is TRBJ1-5 and V is TRBV5-6; D unresolved. The CDR3 extends over 14 amino acids. From germline, CDR1 is SGHDT and CDR2 YYEEEE. V was cut by 6 bases and J by 2 bases, with 12 bases left in between. The CDR3 region is CASTVGVGNQPQHF. The CDR3 DNA reads TGTGCCAGCACCGTGGGAGTTGGCAATCAGCCCCAGCATTTT.

The chain has TRBV2 and TRBJ2-7; D unclear. CDR1 and CDR2 from the germline V gene are SNHLY and FYNNEI. This CDR3 region has 12 residues. V was pared by 5 bases and J by 2 bases, with 7 bases between. CDR3 nucleotides: TGTGCCAGCAGTATAGAAACCTACGAGCAGTACTTC. Its translation is CASSIETYEQYF.

The CDR3 DNA follows: TGTGCCATCAGTGTGTCCAGGGTTCTCACCCTCCACTATGGCTACACCTTC. It is translated as CAISVSRVLTLHYGYTF. V usage is TRBV10-3 and J usage is TRBJ1-2, with TRBD1 as a possible D gene (5 bases). This CDR3 is 17 amino acids long. Germline CDR1 and CDR2: ENHRY and SYGVKD. V was trimmed by 4 bases and J by 3 bases, leaving 21 bases between them.

The chain links TRBV5-1 to TRBJ1-5, with TRBD1 matching 8 bases. This CDR3 spans 14 amino acids. J was trimmed by 5 bases and V by 4 bases; bases with no gene match: 5. Per germline, CDR1 SGHRS and CDR2 YFSETQ. The DNA of the CDR3 is TGCGCCAGCAGCCTAGGACAGGGTGATCAGCCCCAGCATTTT. Residues: CASSLGQGDQPQHF.

This clone has only one observation. The rearrangement uses TRBV5-8 and TRBJ2-7, with D maybe TRBD1 (6 bases). The V end was cut by 8 bases, the J end by 3 bases, with 21 bases between. The germline CDR1 and CDR2 sequences are SGHTS and YDEGEE. The CDR3 sequence is 15 residues long. DNA of the CDR3: TGTGCCAGTCTGCCCCGGGACAAAAATATCTACGAGCAGTACTTC. This translates into CASLPRDKNIYEQYF.

The chain uses TRBV19 and TRBJ1-4; TRBD1 is a possible D gene (5 bases). The CDR3 length is 15 residues. The germline gives CDR1 LNHDA, CDR2 SQIVND (reference sequence). V lost 7 bases and J lost 3, with 15 bases in between. The CDR3 region is CASTPMAGSNEKLFF. The CDR3 DNA reads as TGTGCCAGTACCCCTATGGCAGGGTCTAATGAAAAACTGTTTTTT.

The V gene is TRBV7-9, the J gene TRBJ1-2; the match to TRBD1 covers 8 bases. The CDR3 runs to 15 residues. The germline gives CDR1 SEHNR, CDR2 FQNEAQ (reference sequence). V gave up 3 bases and J gave up 3 bases; unmatched junction bases: 6. The CDR3 DNA reads as TGTGCCAGCAGCTTCAACCCGGACAGGGACTATGGCTACACCTTC. This encodes CASSFNPDRDYGYTF.

Only one count was recorded for this clone. The chain joins TRBV15 to TRBJ1-1, with a tentative D call TRBD1 (5 bases). Germline CDR1 reads LNHNV; CDR2 reads YYDKDF (reference sequence). The ends were cut back, 4 bases at V and 2 bases at J, with 14 bases in the middle. The CDR3 runs 15 residues. The CDR3 DNA sequence: TGTGCCACCAGCACCCTGTCAGGGTTTAACACTGAAGCTTTCTTT. This gives the protein CATSTLSGFNTEAFF.

The chain combines TRBV7-2 with TRBJ2-3, with D perhaps matching TRBD2 (6 bases). This CDR3 is built from 15 residues. Germline V CDR1 and CDR2: SGHTA, FQGNSA. Trimming took off 2 bases at V and 4 bases at J, with 13 bases between the two ends. The CDR3 sequence is CASSLMAGWADTQYF. CDR3 coding DNA: TGTGCCAGCAGCTTAATGGCGGGGTGGGCAGATACGCAGTATTTT.

The genes are TRBV7-9 and TRBJ1-6; D uncertain. This CDR3 spans 15 amino acids. Looked up from germline, CDR1 is SEHNR and CDR2 is FQNEAQ (reference sequence). Trimming stripped 3 bases from V and 8 bases from J, with 14 bases between. Here the CDR3 reads CASSLAGSRDSPLHF. The CDR3 bases are TGTGCCAGCAGCTTGGCCGGGAGTAGGGATTCACCCCTCCACTTT.

The table lists this clone with a count of one. The chain uses TRBV2 and TRBJ2-4; 14 bases are a match to TRBD2. From germline, CDR1 is SNHLY and CDR2 FYNNEI. Trimming at V came to 6 bases and at J to 6 bases, leaving 7 bases not matched to a gene. The CDR3 has 16 amino acids. This CDR3 reads CASSPTGLAGGNIQYF. The CDR3 DNA reads TGTGCCAGCAGCCCCACAGGACTAGCGGGAGGAAACATTCAGTACTTC. Looking up the rest from reference TRBV2 and TRBJ2-4 gives the full variable domain: EPEVTQTPSHQVTQMGQEVILRCVPISNHLYFYWYRQILGQKVEFLVSFYNNEISEKSEIFDDQFSVERPDGSNFTLKIRSTKLEDSAMYFCASSPTGLAGGNIQYFGAGTRLSVL.

The CDR3 loop reads CASSDRTNYGYTF. The DNA of the CDR3 is TGTGCCAGCAGTGACAGGACGAACTATGGCTACACCTTC. This rearrangement joins TRBV12-3 or TRBV12-4 to TRBJ1-2; D may be TRBD1 (6 bases). V gave up 5 bases and J gave up 2 bases, with 9 bases separating them. CDR3 length: 13 amino acids.

This sequence joins TRBV18 and TRBJ1-4; 10 positions match TRBD1. The germline V gene encodes CDR1 KGHSH and CDR2 LQKENI. The CDR3 consists of 14 residues. Trimming removed 6 bases from V and 8 bases from J; junction bases left unmatched: 6. The CDR3 sequence is CASSQGTGDEKLFF. The DNA of the CDR3 is TGTGCCAGCTCCCAAGGGACAGGGGACGAAAAACTGTTTTTT.

The chain couples TRBV7-9 to TRBJ1-4; 9 nucleotides align to TRBD1. Germline V CDR1 and CDR2: SEHNR, FQNEAQ (reference sequence). CDR3 length: 16 amino acids. J was trimmed by 3 bases and V by 2 bases; bases with no gene match: 4. The DNA of the CDR3 is TGTGCCAGCAGCTTAACAGGGGGCTGGGCTAATGAAAAACTGTTTTTT. The encoded protein is CASSLTGGWANEKLFF. The full variable domain, rest sourced from reference TRBV7-9 and TRBJ1-4, is DTGVSQNPRHKITKRGQNVTFRCDPISEHNRLYWYRQTLGQGPEFLTYFQNEAQLEKSRLLSDRFSAERPKGSFSTLEIQRTEQGDSAMYLCASSLTGGWANEKLFFGSGTQLSVL.

This rearrangement joins TRBV18 to TRBJ2-2; the match to TRBD2 covers 9 bases. Germline assignment: CDR1 KGHSH and CDR2 LQKENI. V dropped 2 bases and J dropped 1; count of bases not matched to a gene: 2. CDR3 length: 16 amino acids. CDR3 loop: CASSPELAGNTGELFF. CDR3 sequence (DNA): TGTGCCAGCTCACCAGAACTAGCGGGGAACACCGGGGAGCTGTTTTTT.